The 29 T cell receptor beta chains given below trace back to one sample, sequenced in a study of T-cell memory formation after mild COVID-19. From the 5' RACE reads, TCRdb called clonotypes with MiXCR, one entry per CDR3 protein. This sample yields 500,000 to 600,000 distinct CDR3 sequences, of which approximately 18% are seen a single time; about 11% belongs to the top ten. The specimen sequenced was PBMCs or a T cell subset sorted from them (not recorded which). The receptor source for this set is an adult woman who had mild COVID-19 (a few samples of this study predate the infection). Cell type and time point are not known.

The V gene is TRBV5-5, the J gene TRBJ1-1; D unclear. The CDR3 is 15 residues long. V was shortened by 2 bases and J by 1 base, with 12 bases between the two germline ends. Germline CDR1 and CDR2: SGHKS and YYEKEE (reference sequence). The CDR3 sequence: CASSFFPDPNTEAFF. For the CDR3, the DNA is TGTGCCAGCAGCTTTTTTCCTGACCCGAACACTGAAGCTTTCTTT.

This rearrangement joins TRBV20-1 to TRBJ2-1; 10 bases align to TRBD1. The junction had 16 bases not matched to a gene; V was cut back by 0 bases and J by 8 bases. Per germline, CDR1 DFQATT and CDR2 SNEGSKA (reference sequence). The CDR3 spans 18 residues. The DNA of the CDR3 is TGCAGTGCTAGAGAAAGCTTTAGGGTGAGGACAGGGGGTCATGAGCAGTTCTTC. This sequence encodes CSARESFRVRTGGHEQFF.

This clonotype was observed a few times. The chain couples TRBV29-1 to TRBJ2-1; tentatively, D is TRBD1 (6 bases). With 1 base removed from V and 3 bases from J, the gap between germline ends came to 10 bases. CDR3 length: 14 residues. Looked up from germline, CDR1 is SQVTM and CDR2 is ANQGSEA. In nucleotides, the CDR3 is TGCAGCGTTGAAGGACAGGCCTACTACAATGAGCAGTTCTTC. As protein: CSVEGQAYYNEQFF.

Many counts were recorded for this clonotype. The chain has TRBV12-3 or TRBV12-4 and TRBJ2-1, with 7 bases that match TRBD1. The CDR3 runs to 16 residues. With 3 bases clipped from V and 4 bases from J, the junction kept 9 bases outside the gene matches. In nucleotides, the CDR3 is TGTGCCAGCAGTTTTGGGTCGGGGACAGTATACAATGAGCAGTTCTTC. This encodes CASSFGSGTVYNEQFF.

This clonotype was seen a handful of times. This chain joins TRBV2 and TRBJ2-1, with 10 bases that match TRBD2. In germline, CDR1 is SNHLY, CDR2 FYNNEI. CDR3 length: 15 residues. J lost 8 bases, V lost 3 bases, and 7 bases had no gene match. The CDR3 spells CASSEGLAGVDEQFF. DNA of the CDR3: TGTGCCAGCAGTGAGGGGCTAGCGGGAGTAGATGAGCAGTTCTTC.

This clonotype appeared a few times. The rearrangement joins TRBV12-3 or TRBV12-4 to TRBJ2-1, with 9 bases that match TRBD2. J gave up 0 bases and V 1 base, and 16 bases lay outside the gene matches. This CDR3 has 21 residues. Here the CDR3 reads CASSLESSSGIRSSSYNEQFF. The CDR3 coding sequence is TGTGCCAGCAGTTTAGAGTCGTCTAGCGGGATCCGGTCGAGCTCCTACAATGAGCAGTTCTTC.

In its sample, this clonotype was seen a few times. The chain recombines TRBV7-9 with TRBJ2-2, with TRBD1 identical over 12 bases. The CDR3 totals 17 residues. J gave up 5 bases and V 4 bases, and 8 bases lay outside the gene matches. Germline V CDR1 and CDR2: SEHNR, FQNEAQ (reference sequence). The CDR3 sequence is CASSSPRDRGLTGELFF. The CDR3 DNA is TGTGCCAGCAGCTCCCCCCGGGACAGGGGGCTAACCGGGGAGCTGTTTTTT. Supplemented by reference TRBV7-9 and TRBJ2-2, the full variable domain reads DTGVSQNPRHKITKRGQNVTFRCDPISEHNRLYWYRQTLGQGPEFLTYFQNEAQLEKSRLLSDRFSAERPKGSFSTLEIQRTEQGDSAMYLCASSSPRDRGLTGELFFGEGSRLTVL.

This clonotype showed up just a few times. This chain links TRBV2 with TRBJ2-7; no reliable D call. The CDR3 totals 12 residues. Looked up from germline, CDR1 is SNHLY and CDR2 is FYNNEI. The V and J ends lost 4 bases and 6 bases respectively, with 10 bases between them. In nucleotides, the CDR3 is TGTGCCAGCAGTGCAGGCGGAGTCGAGCAGTACTTC. This codes for CASSAGGVEQYF.

The gene calls are TRBV6-4 and TRBJ2-1; D is unclear. Germline V gene data show CDR1 as MRHNA and CDR2 as SNTAGT. V gave up 6 bases and J gave up 1 base, with 10 bases separating them. CDR3 length: 14 residues. The CDR3 bases are TGTGCCAGCAGCGCTTCAGGATCCTACAATGAGCAGTTCTTC. Protein: CASSASGSYNEQFF.

This clonotype was seen many times. The chain recombines TRBV5-1 with TRBJ2-7; D possibly corresponds to TRBD2 (6 bases). Trimming cost V 4 bases and J 0 bases, with 17 bases left between them. Per germline, CDR1 SGHRS and CDR2 YFSETQ. CDR3 length: 16 amino acids. The CDR3 DNA follows: TGCGCCAGCAGCCTCGCCCCGGGACTGACCTCCTACGAGCAGTACTTC. It specifies CASSLAPGLTSYEQYF.

The gene calls are TRBV12-3 or TRBV12-4 and TRBJ2-2; D remains ambiguous. V lost 7 bases, J lost 2 bases, and 5 bases lay in between. The CDR3 is made up of 12 amino acids. CDR3 bases: TGTGCCAGCACGGTCAACACCGGGGAGCTGTTTTTT. Translating it yields CASTVNTGELFF.

The chain combines TRBV9 with TRBJ1-3; D uncertain. The V gene lost 3 bases and the J gene lost 0 bases, with 7 bases spanning the gap. Germline lookup yields CDR1 SGDLS and CDR2 YYNGEE. The CDR3 extends over 14 amino acids. As DNA, the CDR3 is TGTGCCAGCAGCGGACGTCTCTCTGGAAACACCATATATTTT. This encodes CASSGRLSGNTIYF.

This clonotype was detected only a few times. The chain uses TRBV7-9 and TRBJ2-7; TRBD2 aligns across 9 bases. CDR1 and CDR2 from the germline V gene are SEHNR and FQNEAQ (reference sequence). V lost 6 bases to trimming and J lost 12 bases; unmatched junction nucleotides: 12. The CDR3 runs 13 residues. The CDR3 sequence: CASSPKTSGVSYF. DNA for the CDR3: TGTGCCAGCAGTCCTAAGACTAGCGGTGTGTCGTACTTC.

This clonotype was counted a few times. CDR3 sequence: CSALTSTDTQYF. The CDR3 DNA reads TGCAGTGCTCTGACAAGCACAGATACGCAGTATTTT. This chain links TRBV20-1 with TRBJ2-3, with D hard to call. CDR3 size: 12 residues. Germline loops: CDR1 DFQATT, CDR2 SNEGSKA (reference sequence). Trimming took 5 bases from V and 0 from J, leaving 6 bases between them.

This clonotype was picked up a small number of times. The V and J genes are TRBV3-1 and TRBJ2-1; tentatively, D is TRBD2 (6 bases). Germline CDR1 LGHDT, CDR2 YNNKEL (reference sequence). The V and J ends lost 4 bases and 12 bases respectively, with 16 bases between them. This CDR3 contains 13 residues. CDR3: CASSLAVGRMQFF. The CDR3 DNA sequence: TGTGCCAGCAGCCTCGCCGTCGGGAGAATGCAGTTCTTC.

This clonotype was observed many times. V and J are TRBV6-4 and TRBJ2-2; D ambiguous. V lost 6 bases and J 6 bases, leaving 5 bases between the germline ends. The CDR3 extends over 11 amino acids. Germline values: CDR1 MRHNA, CDR2 SNTAGT. CDR3 loop: CASRGSGELFF. CDR3 nucleotides: TGTGCCAGCAGAGGGTCCGGGGAGCTGTTTTTT.

V gene TRBV7-9 combines with J gene TRBJ2-7, with 7 nucleotides matching TRBD1. The CDR3 length is 16 residues. The germline V gene has CDR1 SEHNR and CDR2 FQNEAQ (reference sequence). V trimming: 2 bases; J trimming: 3 bases; junction bases outside the gene matches: 10. CDR3 region: CASSLLPGQLSYEQYF. CDR3 sequence (DNA): TGTGCCAGCAGCTTACTGCCGGGACAGCTAAGCTACGAGCAGTACTTC.

J is TRBJ2-1 and V is TRBV4-3, with TRBD2 matching over 11 bases. V lost 0 bases and J lost 4; bases outside the gene matches: 11. This CDR3 comprises 19 residues. Germline loops: CDR1 LGHNA, CDR2 YSLEER. The CDR3 protein is CASSQDETTSGSGYNEQFF. CDR3 DNA: TGCGCCAGCAGCCAAGACGAGACCACTAGCGGGAGTGGGTACAATGAGCAGTTCTTC.

This clonotype was seen more than once but under ten times. CDR3 in amino acids: CASSLASFADTQYF. Here the CDR3 DNA reads TGTGCCAGCAGCTTAGCTAGCTTCGCAGATACGCAGTATTTT. This chain uses TRBV11-2 with TRBJ2-3; TRBD2 is a possible D gene (5 bases). Between the trimmed V and J ends, which lost 1 base and 4 bases, there was a span of 9 bases. The CDR3 is 14 amino acids. CDR1 is SGHAT and CDR2 is FQNNGV in the germline V gene.

The CDR3 DNA follows: TGTGCCAGCAGCGAAGGAATCGCGGGATGGGACCTTGGAGAGAATGAGCAGTTCTTC. It is translated as CASSEGIAGWDLGENEQFF. The chain joins TRBV21-1 to TRBJ2-1; the table gives TRBD2 as D, unverified against the DNA. TRBV21-1 is assigned pseudogene status. The CDR3 length is 19 residues.

The CDR3 DNA reads as TGTGCCAGCACCCCGCAGTATCCTAGCTCCTACGAGCAGTACTTC. Translating it yields CASTPQYPSSYEQYF. The gene calls are TRBV6-6 and TRBJ2-7; D is unclear. Germline loops: CDR1 MNHNY, CDR2 SVGAGI (reference sequence). V was pared by 7 bases and J by 0 bases, with 16 bases between. The CDR3 is 15 amino acids.

This clonotype was observed a handful of times. The chain combines TRBV20-1 with TRBJ2-4; D is unclear. CDR3 length: 12 amino acids. CDR1 DFQATT and CDR2 SNEGSKA come from the germline V gene (reference sequence). The V gene lost 4 bases and the J gene lost 1 base, with 5 bases spanning the gap. This chain's CDR3 is CSAIRAKNIQYF. The CDR3 nucleotides are TGCAGTGCTATCCGGGCCAAAAACATTCAGTACTTC.

This clonotype was seen a few times. The rearrangement links TRBV24-1 to TRBJ2-1; no firm D call. V dropped 1 base and J dropped 5 bases, with 8 bases sitting between them. The CDR3 is made up of 14 amino acids. Germline CDR1 reads KGHDR; CDR2 reads SFDVKD. CDR3 coding DNA: TGTGCCACCAGTGATTTAGGCCTTAACAATGAGCAGTTCTTC. The encoded protein is CATSDLGLNNEQFF.

This clonotype was detected a few times. This chain joins TRBV19 and TRBJ2-1; 8 positions agree with TRBD2. CDR1 is LNHDA and CDR2 is SQIVND in the germline V gene (reference sequence). V was pared by 3 bases and J by 15 bases, with 13 bases of the junction left unmatched. The CDR3 covers 14 residues. This CDR3 reads CASSIGRAGSLGFF. The CDR3 DNA follows: TGTGCCAGTAGTATCGGGAGGGCCGGGAGCCTGGGGTTCTTC. Using reference TRBV19 and TRBJ2-1 for the parts outside the CDR3, the full variable domain is DGGITQSPKYLFRKEGQNVTLSCEQNLNHDAMYWYRQDPGQGLRLIYYSQIVNDFQKGDIAEGYSVSREKKESFPLTVTSAQKNPTAFYLCASSIGRAGSLGFFGPGTRLTVL.

CDR3 protein: CASSIRGGRKYGYTF. CDR3 coding DNA: TGTGCCAGCAGCATCCGCGGGGGCAGGAAATATGGCTACACCTTC. J is TRBJ1-2 and V is TRBV5-4; possibly TRBD1 for D (6 bases). CDR1 SGHNT and CDR2 YYREEE come from the germline V gene (reference sequence). CDR3 length: 15 residues. V lost 4 bases and J lost 5, with 18 bases in between.

The chain couples TRBV5-5 to TRBJ2-1; TRBD2 might be the D (6 bases). The CDR3 totals 16 residues. Germline V CDR1 and CDR2: SGHKS, YYEKEE (reference sequence). V was clipped by 4 bases and J by 9 bases, with 23 bases between them. The CDR3 is CASSGSPGPGGPEQFF. As DNA, the CDR3 is TGTGCCAGCAGCGGATCACCGGGCCCCGGGGGACCTGAGCAGTTCTTC.

This clonotype was seen at least ten times. V is TRBV5-6 and J is TRBJ2-3; D remains ambiguous. V was clipped by 4 bases and J by 0 bases, with 15 bases between them. The CDR3 is 16 amino acids. The germline gives CDR1 SGHDT, CDR2 YYEEEE. The CDR3 loop reads CASSRYDRASTDTQYF. CDR3 DNA sequence: TGTGCCAGCAGCCGGTACGACCGCGCTAGCACAGATACGCAGTATTTT.

This sequence joins TRBV29-1 and TRBJ1-2; TRBD1 is a possible D gene (5 bases). Germline CDR1 is SQVTM and CDR2 is ANQGSEA. Trimming took off 7 bases at V and 6 bases at J, with 12 bases between the two ends. CDR3 size: 11 residues. The chain's CDR3 is CSGDAEHGYTF. DNA of the CDR3: TGCAGCGGGGACGCCGAGCATGGCTACACCTTC.

This clonotype was detected only a few times. J is TRBJ2-7 and V is TRBV27; unclear D gene. CDR3 length equals 13 residues. Germline CDR1 reads MNHEY; CDR2 reads SMNVEV (reference sequence). V lost 3 bases, J lost 4 bases, and 10 bases lay in between. The chain's CDR3 is CASSFGSGYEQYF. CDR3 nucleotides: TGTGCCAGCAGTTTCGGCAGTGGTTACGAGCAGTACTTC.